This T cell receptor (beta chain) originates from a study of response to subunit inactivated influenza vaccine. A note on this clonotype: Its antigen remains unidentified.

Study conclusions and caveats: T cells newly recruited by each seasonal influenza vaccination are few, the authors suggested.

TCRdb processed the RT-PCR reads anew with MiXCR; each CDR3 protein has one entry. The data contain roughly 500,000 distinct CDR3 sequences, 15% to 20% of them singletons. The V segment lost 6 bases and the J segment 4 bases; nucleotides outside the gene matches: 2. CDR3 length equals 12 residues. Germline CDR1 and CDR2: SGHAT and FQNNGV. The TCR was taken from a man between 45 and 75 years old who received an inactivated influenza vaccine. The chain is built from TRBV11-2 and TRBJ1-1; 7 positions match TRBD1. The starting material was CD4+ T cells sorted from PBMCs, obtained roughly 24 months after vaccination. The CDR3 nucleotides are TGTGCCAGCAGACAGGGGCCCACTGAAGCTTTCTTT. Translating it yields CASRQGPTEAFF.